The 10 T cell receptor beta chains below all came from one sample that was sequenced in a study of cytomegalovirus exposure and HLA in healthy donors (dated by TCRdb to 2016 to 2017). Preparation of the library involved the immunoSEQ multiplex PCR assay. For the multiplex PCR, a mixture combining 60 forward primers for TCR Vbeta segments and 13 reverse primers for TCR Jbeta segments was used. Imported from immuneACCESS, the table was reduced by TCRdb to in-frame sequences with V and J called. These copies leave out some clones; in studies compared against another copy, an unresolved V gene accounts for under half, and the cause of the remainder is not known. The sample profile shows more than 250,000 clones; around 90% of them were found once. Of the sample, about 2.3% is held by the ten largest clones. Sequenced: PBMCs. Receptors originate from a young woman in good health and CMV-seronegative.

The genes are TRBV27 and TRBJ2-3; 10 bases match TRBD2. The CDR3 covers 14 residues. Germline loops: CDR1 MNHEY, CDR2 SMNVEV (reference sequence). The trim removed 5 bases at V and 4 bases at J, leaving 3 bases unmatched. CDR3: CASSLGLAADTQYF. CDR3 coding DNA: TGTGCCAGCAGTCTCGGACTAGCGGCAGATACGCAGTATTTT.

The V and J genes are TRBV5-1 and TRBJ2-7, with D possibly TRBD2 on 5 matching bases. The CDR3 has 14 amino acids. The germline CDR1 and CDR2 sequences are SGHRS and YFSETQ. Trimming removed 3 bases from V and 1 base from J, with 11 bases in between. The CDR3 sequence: CASSSDSSSYEQYF. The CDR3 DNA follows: TGCGCCAGCAGCTCGGACTCTTCGTCCTACGAGCAGTACTTC.

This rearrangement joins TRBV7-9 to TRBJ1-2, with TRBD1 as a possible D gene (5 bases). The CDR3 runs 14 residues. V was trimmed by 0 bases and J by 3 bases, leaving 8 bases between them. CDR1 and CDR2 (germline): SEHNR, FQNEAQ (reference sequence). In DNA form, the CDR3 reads TGTGCCAGCAGCTTAGCGACAGTATACTATGGCTACACCTTC. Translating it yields CASSLATVYYGYTF.

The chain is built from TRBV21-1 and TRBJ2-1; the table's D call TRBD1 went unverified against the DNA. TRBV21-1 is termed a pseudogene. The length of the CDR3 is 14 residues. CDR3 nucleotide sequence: TGTGCCAGCAGCAAAGTGCAGGGCAACAATGAGCAGTTCTTC. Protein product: CASSKVQGNNEQFF.

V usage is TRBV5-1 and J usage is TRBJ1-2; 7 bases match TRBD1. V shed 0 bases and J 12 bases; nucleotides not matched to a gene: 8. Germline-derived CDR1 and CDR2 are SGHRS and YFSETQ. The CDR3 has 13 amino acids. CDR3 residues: CASSLGQGIPDTF. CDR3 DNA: TGCGCCAGCAGCTTGGGACAGGGTATCCCCGACACCTTC.

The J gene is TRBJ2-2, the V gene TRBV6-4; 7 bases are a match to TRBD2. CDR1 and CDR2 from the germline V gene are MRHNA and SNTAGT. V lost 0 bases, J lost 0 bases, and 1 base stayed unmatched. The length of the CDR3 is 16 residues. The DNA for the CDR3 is TGTGCCAGCAGTGACTCTGCGGGAGCGAACACCGGGGAGCTGTTTTTT. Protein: CASSDSAGANTGELFF.

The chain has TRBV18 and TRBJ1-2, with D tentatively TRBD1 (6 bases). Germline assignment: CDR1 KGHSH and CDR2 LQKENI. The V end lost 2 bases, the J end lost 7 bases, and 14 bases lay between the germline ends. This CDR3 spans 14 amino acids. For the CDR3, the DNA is TGTGCCAGCTCACCATCCTCCGGGGGGGCTGGCTACACCTTC. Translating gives CASSPSSGGAGYTF.

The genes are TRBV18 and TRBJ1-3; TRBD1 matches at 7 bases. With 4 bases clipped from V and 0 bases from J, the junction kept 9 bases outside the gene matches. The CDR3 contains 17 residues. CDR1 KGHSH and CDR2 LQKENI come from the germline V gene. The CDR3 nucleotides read TGTGCCAGCTCACTACCCGGCCCAGGGGGCTCTGGAAACACCATATATTTT. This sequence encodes CASSLPGPGGSGNTIYF.

This chain's CDR3 is CASRATPYTF. The DNA for the CDR3 is TGTGCCAGCAGAGCGACTCCGTACACCTTC. This chain connects TRBV5-8 to TRBJ1-2, with D uncertain. V lost 5 bases to trimming and J lost 11 bases, with 10 bases between them. The CDR3 is made up of 10 amino acids. Germline CDR1 is SGHTS and CDR2 is YDEGEE.

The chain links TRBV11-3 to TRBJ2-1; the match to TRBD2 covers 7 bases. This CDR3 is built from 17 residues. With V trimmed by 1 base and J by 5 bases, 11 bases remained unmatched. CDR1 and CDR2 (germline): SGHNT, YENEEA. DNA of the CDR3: TGTGCCAGCAGCTTAGCCCTGGGGGGGGGTTCGGACAATGAGCAGTTCTTC. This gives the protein CASSLALGGGSDNEQFF.